Listed below are T cell receptor beta chains from one sample, sequenced in a study of T cells in Graves' hyperthyroidism and ophthalmopathy. Using its own MiXCR run on the multiplex PCR reads, TCRdb lists one record per CDR3 protein. The repertoire has under 400,000 distinct CDR3 sequences, over 12% of them found once; the top ten carry roughly a fifth. The specimen was blood. These receptors all come from a woman aged 55-69 years with Graves' ophthalmopathy. Each CDR3 is given with its conserved first and last residue. A D gene is named only where the DNA matches it firmly. Only part of the rows carry a size: once, few, many, or a class if the clone is expanded.

j_call: TRBJ2-3; d_call: TRBD2; clone_size: few; v_call: TRBV7-3; cdr3_nt: TGTGCCAGCAGCGGCGGGACTAGCGGGAGCACAGATACGCAGTATTTT; cdr3_aa: CASSGGTSGSTDTQYF
j_call: TRBJ1-5; d_call: TRBD1; clone_size: .; v_call: TRBV4-1; cdr3_nt: TGCGCCAGCAGCCGGGAACAGGGGGTGTTAAGCAATCAGCCCCAGCATTTT; cdr3_aa: CASSREQGVLSNQPQHF
j_call: TRBJ2-5; d_call: .; clone_size: many; v_call: TRBV7-8; cdr3_nt: TGTGCCAGCAGCAGAAGGGCCGCTTCCCAAGAGACCCAGTACTTC; cdr3_aa: CASSRRAASQETQYF
j_call: TRBJ2-7; d_call: TRBD2; clone_size: many; v_call: TRBV30; cdr3_nt: TGTGCCTGGAGTGTGGATAGCGGGAGGCCCAAGGCCTACGAGCAGTACTTC; cdr3_aa: CAWSVDSGRPKAYEQYF
j_call: TRBJ2-5; d_call: TRBD2; clone_size: many; v_call: TRBV5-1; cdr3_nt: TGCGCCAGCAGCCACGGACTAGCGGGAGTGGGAGAGACCCAGTACTTC; cdr3_aa: CASSHGLAGVGETQYF
j_call: TRBJ2-7; d_call: TRBD2; clone_size: few; v_call: TRBV29-1; cdr3_nt: TGCAGCGCCGTAGCGGGAGCCTACGAGCAGTACTTC; cdr3_aa: CSAVAGAYEQYF
j_call: TRBJ1-1; d_call: .; clone_size: many; v_call: TRBV30; cdr3_nt: TGTGCCTGCGGGGCCGTAAGTGCCGCTTTCTTT; cdr3_aa: CACGAVSAAFF
j_call: TRBJ2-3; d_call: .; clone_size: many; v_call: TRBV7-2; cdr3_nt: TGTGCCAGCAGCTTACCACCTAGCACAGATACGCAGTATTTT; cdr3_aa: CASSLPPSTDTQYF
j_call: TRBJ1-4; d_call: .; clone_size: .; v_call: TRBV7-9; cdr3_nt: TGTGCCAGCAGCCGACAGGTGAAGATGGGTGAAAAACTGTTTTTT; cdr3_aa: CASSRQVKMGEKLFF
j_call: TRBJ2-1; d_call: TRBD2; clone_size: many; v_call: TRBV11-1; cdr3_nt: TGTGCCAGCAGCCGACCTGGGACTAGCCCATACAATGAGCAGTTCTTC; cdr3_aa: CASSRPGTSPYNEQFF
j_call: TRBJ1-5; d_call: .; clone_size: many; v_call: TRBV12-3/TRBV12-4; cdr3_nt: TGTGCCAGCCGCACAGGTGATAATCAGCCCCAGCATTTT; cdr3_aa: CASRTGDNQPQHF
j_call: TRBJ2-4; d_call: TRBD1; clone_size: many; v_call: TRBV29-1; cdr3_nt: TGCAGCGCACCGGGACAGGGAGGAAACATTCAGTACTTC; cdr3_aa: CSAPGQGGNIQYF
j_call: TRBJ2-7; d_call: .; clone_size: many; v_call: TRBV28; cdr3_nt: TGTGCCAGCAGTTTAGCGCCAGGGCCCTACGAGCAGTACTTC; cdr3_aa: CASSLAPGPYEQYF
j_call: TRBJ2-3; d_call: TRBD2; clone_size: few; v_call: TRBV15; cdr3_nt: TGTGCCACCAGCAGAGCCCCCAAGCAAGATCCGCGGGGGACAGATACGCAGTATTTT; cdr3_aa: CATSRAPKQDPRGTDTQYF